This T cell receptor (beta chain) originates from a study of T cells and copy number aberrations in small-cell lung cancer. Points from the study as a whole: Between about 75-97.7% of clones were confined to one tumor region. Tumors with more copy number aberrations had lower T-cell density, richness, clonality.

Produced via immunoSEQ multiplex PCR; TCRdb's table is partial and in-frame only. This table holds 950 to 1,100 clones, 86% found once. V lost 6 bases, J lost 4 bases, and 10 bases lay in between. Germline CDR1 MNHEY, CDR2 SMNVEV (reference sequence). This CDR3 contains 13 residues. As concerns this clone: Its cognate antigen is unknown.

The rearrangement uses TRBV27 and TRBJ1-5; D is uncertain. Sequencing used tumor tissue. The clonotype originates from a man aged 55 to 70 with small cell lung cancer. The CDR3: CASSRGQNQPQHF. The CDR3 coding sequence is TGTGCCAGCAGCCGCGGGCAAAATCAGCCCCAGCATTTT.